This TCR beta chain was captured in a study of cytomegalovirus exposure and HLA in healthy donors. The CDR3 is 15 amino acids. Trimming removed 4 bases from V and 5 bases from J; junction bases left unmatched: 10. Per germline, CDR1 SQVTM and CDR2 ANQGSEA. The study, taken as a whole, reports: According to reports, the classifier identified cytomegalovirus status with high specificity and sensitivity. Among the CMV-associated chains, a few were confirmed in vitro as specific for CMV antigens. According to a later analysis, TCR clusters from the first cohort tended to co-occur in the roughly 110 validation repertoires.

The protocol was immunoSEQ multiplex PCR, while the TCRdb copy is restricted to in-frame clones and leaves out a portion. The data show over 50,000 clones, 85% to 95% seen once. It was the approximately 110-subject validation cohort, separate from the roughly 700-subject first cohort, to which the donors belonged. As for this clone: No antigen is known for it.

The receptor was derived from a man aged 18 to 29 in good health and CMV-seropositive. Material for sequencing was PBMCs. This chain uses TRBV29-1 with TRBJ2-7; 11 bases map to TRBD2. The CDR3 bases are TGCAGCGTTGCCCAAAGACTAGCGGGACTAAACGAGCAGTACTTC. It codes for CSVAQRLAGLNEQYF.